This passage covers 5 T cell receptor beta chains from one sample sequenced in a study of blood T cell repertoires in COVID-19. This table comes from immunoSEQ multiplex PCR, and its TCRdb copy is limited to in-frame clones, with some not included. The table has about 120,000 clones, about 82% seen once; the top ten hold 16%. Sequencing was performed on peripheral blood. The origin of the receptors is a man aged 60-69 years with active or convalescent COVID-19.

This clone is a singleton in its sample. The rearrangement links TRBV9 to TRBJ2-3; 10 bases line up with TRBD2. The V gene end was trimmed by 1 base and the J gene end by 1 base; junction bases not matched to a gene: 3. CDR1 and CDR2 (germline): SGDLS, YYNGEE. The CDR3 sequence is 16 residues long. CDR3 sequence: CASSVTTSGRTDTQYF. CDR3 sequence (DNA): TGTGCCAGCAGCGTAACGACTAGCGGGCGCACAGATACGCAGTATTTT.

The CDR3 coding sequence is TGTGCCAGCACCTCGGGGCAGGGGGCTATAGAGACCCAGTACTTC. Translating gives CASTSGQGAIETQYF. The chain uses TRBV28 and TRBJ2-5; the match to TRBD1 covers 8 bases. The germline gives CDR1 MDHEN, CDR2 SYDVKM. This CDR3 has 15 amino acids. V was pared by 7 bases and J by 4 bases, with 11 bases of the junction left unmatched.

This clone has a handful of counts. The chain combines TRBV28 with TRBJ2-7; TRBD2 matches 7 bases. Germline V CDR1 and CDR2: MDHEN, SYDVKM. The trim removed 5 bases at V and 3 bases at J, leaving 10 bases unmatched. The CDR3 runs to 15 residues. The CDR3 bases are TGTGCCAGCAGTAGTCAGCGGGGAGGAATCTACGAGCAGTACTTC. It codes for CASSSQRGGIYEQYF.

This clone appeared many times. The chain's CDR3 is CASSRQHLYEQYF. The CDR3 coding sequence is TGTGCCAGTAGTCGACAGCATCTCTACGAGCAGTACTTC. This chain joins TRBV19 and TRBJ2-7, with D possibly matching TRBD1 (5 bases). The germline V and J ends were trimmed by 5 bases and 3 bases, with 11 bases remaining between them. This CDR3 region has 13 residues. CDR1 is LNHDA, CDR2 SQIVND, per germline (reference sequence).

This clone showed up just a few times. The chain couples TRBV29-1 to TRBJ2-1; 10 nucleotides line up with TRBD2. This CDR3 is built from 15 residues. CDR1 is SQVTM and CDR2 is ANQGSEA in the germline V gene. Trimming cost V 3 bases and J 3 bases; bases outside gene matches: 5. The CDR3 spells CSVDYRTSGYNEQFF. As DNA, the CDR3 is TGCAGCGTTGACTACAGGACTAGCGGCTACAATGAGCAGTTCTTC.